These 14 T cell receptor beta chains originate from one sample sequenced in a study of beta chain features in type 1 diabetes. Sequenced material consisted of expressed TCRB transcripts (all of the isolated RNA was reverse transcribed). Produced via immunoSEQ multiplex PCR; TCRdb's table is partial and in-frame only. The data show around 130,000 clones, with about 15% seen just once and over 2% held by the top ten. For these TCRs, the target antigens are not known. Regarding the study as a whole: Within each of all four CD4+ subsets, Type 1 diabetes patients had TCRB CDR3s that were moderately but significantly shorter.

The sequencing sample was made of central memory CD4+ T cells from blood. These receptor sequences come from a young man with type 1 diabetes.

The chain combines TRBV6-6 with TRBJ1-5; D possibly corresponds to TRBD1 (6 bases). Germline CDR1 MNHNY, CDR2 SVGAGI (reference sequence). Trimming removed 8 bases from V and 1 base from J, with 9 bases in between. The CDR3 has 13 residues. The CDR3 sequence: CASGDRSNQPQHF. The CDR3 bases are TGTGCCAGCGGTGACAGGAGCAATCAGCCCCAGCATTTT.

This clone was observed at least ten times. CDR3 DNA: TGTGCCAGCAAGGGGGGACAAAGAGGGTACGAGCAGTACTTC. Translating gives CASKGGQRGYEQYF. The chain employs TRBV2 and TRBJ2-7; D is perhaps TRBD1 or TRBD2 (6 bases each). The CDR3 runs to 14 residues. V dropped 7 bases and J dropped 4 bases, with 17 bases sitting between them. Per germline, CDR1 SNHLY and CDR2 FYNNEI.

This clone rates as medium-sized. The chain employs TRBV6-5 and TRBJ2-7; tentative D call: TRBD1 (6 bases). V lost 3 bases, J lost 3 bases, and 9 bases lay in between. The V gene's germline CDR1 is MNHEY and CDR2 SVGAGI. The CDR3 extends over 13 amino acids. CDR3 loop: CASSYEQGYEQYF. CDR3 DNA: TGTGCCAGCAGTTATGAACAGGGCTACGAGCAGTACTTC.

This clone was observed a few times. V gene TRBV2 combines with J gene TRBJ1-5; TRBD1 aligns across 10 bases. With 6 bases clipped from V and 6 bases from J, the junction kept 5 bases outside the gene matches. CDR1 is SNHLY, CDR2 FYNNEI, per germline. CDR3 size: 14 residues. The CDR3 spells CASRGTGERQPQHF. The CDR3 DNA follows: TGTGCCAGCAGAGGGACAGGGGAGCGTCAGCCCCAGCATTTT.

This sequence joins TRBV5-1 and TRBJ2-3; D ambiguous. Germline CDR1 and CDR2: SGHRS and YFSETQ. V was cut by 1 base and J by 3 bases, with 3 bases left in between. CDR3 size: 12 residues. The CDR3 protein is CASSLRTDTQYF. In nucleotides, the CDR3 is TGCGCCAGCAGCTTGCGAACAGATACGCAGTATTTT.

This clone was seen a few times. The V gene is TRBV5-1, the J gene TRBJ1-3, with unresolved D. Trimming shortened V by 0 bases and J by 2 bases, and 12 bases separated the two germline ends. Germline loops: CDR1 SGHRS, CDR2 YFSETQ. This CDR3 is built from 16 residues. CDR3 sequence reads: CASSLETPGAGNTIYF. The CDR3 coding sequence is TGCGCCAGCAGCTTGGAGACTCCAGGAGCTGGAAACACCATATATTTT.

The sample holds a few counts of this clone. The rearrangement links TRBV7-9 to TRBJ2-3, with D unresolved. CDR1 is SEHNR and CDR2 is FQNEAQ in the germline V gene (reference sequence). Between the trimmed V and J ends, which lost 7 bases and 2 bases, there was a span of 7 bases. The CDR3 covers 12 residues. CDR3 DNA: TGTGCCAGCACCGACCCCACAGATACGCAGTATTTT. Translating it yields CASTDPTDTQYF.

On this clone: The junction and the germline gene differ at one end; a read error may be behind it. This chain links TRBV30 with TRBJ1-5; TRBD1 agrees at 9 bases. The CDR3 has 15 amino acids. Germline V gene lookup returns CDR1 GTSNPN and CDR2 SVGIG (reference sequence). CDR3 coding DNA: TGTGCCTGTAGTGCCGGGACAGGGAGCAATCAGCCCCAGCATTTT. It specifies CACSAGTGSNQPQHF. Supplemented by reference TRBV30 and TRBJ1-5, the full variable domain reads SQTIHQWPATLVQPVGSPLSLECTVEGTSNPNLYWYRQAAGRGLQLLFYSVGIGQISSEVPQNLSASRPQDRQFILSSKKLLLSDSGFYLCACSAGTGSNQPQHFGDGTRLSIL.

Many counts were recorded for this clone. The V call is TRBV7-8, the J call TRBJ2-3, with D unclear. CDR1 is SGHVS and CDR2 is FQNEAQ in the germline V gene. The CDR3 contains 16 residues. V shed 0 bases and J shed 3 bases, with 13 bases lying between them. The CDR3 loop reads CASSLAVGIRTDTQYF. In DNA, the CDR3 is TGTGCCAGCAGCTTAGCGGTAGGGATACGTACAGATACGCAGTATTTT.

This clone occurred a few times. The chain is built from TRBV2 and TRBJ2-7; maybe TRBD1 (5 bases). This CDR3 region has 14 residues. Looked up from germline, CDR1 is SNHLY and CDR2 is FYNNEI. Trimming took off 0 bases at V and 3 bases at J, with 9 bases between the two ends. The CDR3 reads CASSEAQTVYEQYF. In DNA, the CDR3 is TGTGCCAGCAGTGAAGCCCAGACAGTCTACGAGCAGTACTTC. The full variable domain, with the rest looked up from reference TRBV2 and TRBJ2-7, is EPEVTQTPSHQVTQMGQEVILRCVPISNHLYFYWYRQILGQKVEFLVSFYNNEISEKSEIFDDQFSVERPDGSNFTLKIRSTKLEDSAMYFCASSEAQTVYEQYFGPGTRLTVT.

The genes are TRBV6-1 and TRBJ2-3; D gene uncertain. Trimming stripped 6 bases from V and 3 bases from J, with 10 bases between. This CDR3 spans 13 amino acids. From germline, CDR1 is MNHNS and CDR2 SASEGT. CDR3 nucleotide sequence: TGTGCCAGCAGAATCGGGTTGACAGATACGCAGTATTTT. Its translation is CASRIGLTDTQYF.

The J gene is TRBJ1-1, the V gene TRBV2; possible D gene TRBD1, 6 bases. The CDR3 has 15 amino acids. Per the germline V gene, CDR1 is SNHLY and CDR2 is FYNNEI. The ends were cut back, 2 bases at V and 5 bases at J, with 15 bases in the middle. This CDR3 reads CASSENGGWVTEAFF. The DNA for the CDR3 is TGTGCCAGCAGTGAAAACGGGGGCTGGGTTACTGAAGCTTTCTTT.

This clone was detected only a few times. The CDR3: CSESPGQAGNTIYF. The CDR3 nucleotides read TGCAGCGAATCACCGGGACAGGCTGGAAACACCATATATTTT. The V gene is TRBV29-1, the J gene TRBJ1-3, with 8 bases identical to TRBD1. The germline CDR1 and CDR2 sequences are SQVTM and ANQGSEA. This CDR3 is built from 14 residues. The junction had 7 bases not matched to a gene; V was cut back by 7 bases and J by 2 bases.

The rearrangement links TRBV2 to TRBJ2-1; 13 nucleotides line up with TRBD2. The germline CDR1 and CDR2 sequences are SNHLY and FYNNEI. The CDR3 consists of 19 residues. The V gene end was trimmed by 7 bases and the J gene end by 5 bases; junction bases not matched to a gene: 17. For the CDR3, the DNA is TGTGCCAGCATTCACGGCCCGGCACTGGGACTAGCGGGGAACAATGAGCAGTTCTTC. It encodes CASIHGPALGLAGNNEQFF.